Listed below are T cell receptor beta chains from one sample, sequenced in a study of T cell changes during pregnancy in multiple sclerosis. Assay: immunoSEQ multiplex PCR; the TCRdb copy retains only in-frame clones and omits some. The sample holds tens of thousands of clones, about nine tenths seen once. The material was CD8+ T cells from peripheral blood mononuclear cells, obtained before pregnancy. These receptors all come from a female donor with multiple sclerosis, enrolled in a pregnancy study. Each CDR3 is given with its conserved first and last residue. The D gene is left open where the match is weak. Rows may omit the clone size; those that give it use once, few, many or a size class.

clone_size d_call j_call v_call cdr3_nt cdr3_aa
medium-sized NA TRBJ1-2 TRBV5-4 TGTGCCAGCAGCTCAACCGTCATGGAGGGCCCCTATGGCTACACCTTC CASSSTVMEGPYGYTF
NA TRBD1 TRBJ2-6 TRBV6-4 TGTGCCAGCAGTGACTCAGGGGGCGACGGGGCCAACGTCCTGACTTTC CASSDSGGDGANVLTF
few TRBD2 TRBJ2-7 TRBV10-3 TGTGCCATCAATGAGCGGGGAGGGGTGGATGAGCAGTACTTC CAINERGGVDEQYF
NA NA TRBJ2-1 TRBV7-9 TGTGCCAGCAGCCCCGACCATTCGGGTTCCTACAATGAGCAGTTCTTC CASSPDHSGSYNEQFF
NA TRBD2 TRBJ2-1 TRBV19 TGTGCCAGTAGTTTCCCCGGGACTACGAGTGAGCAGTTCTTC CASSFPGTTSEQFF
NA NA TRBJ2-6 TRBV6-5 TGTGCCAGCAGTAACGGTCGTTCAGGGGCCAACGTCCTGACTTTC CASSNGRSGANVLTF
NA NA TRBJ1-1 TRBV6-4 TGTGCCAGCAGTGGGAACAGGGAGGGCACTGAAGCTTTCTTT CASSGNREGTEAFF
NA NA TRBJ2-3 TRBV6-1 TGTGCCAGCAGTGAAGGACCGGGAGCGGGCCCTTCGATCACAGATACGCAGTATTTT CASSEGPGAGPSITDTQYF
once NA TRBJ2-7 TRBV5-1 TGCGCCAGCAGCTTGGTCCCGACAGGTGGTACCTATAACGAGCAGTACTTC CASSLVPTGGTYNEQYF
NA NA TRBJ2-7 TRBV4-1 TGCGCCAGCAGCCAAGATCGGGCGGACAGCGAATGGAGCGAGCAGTACTTC CASSQDRADSEWSEQYF
NA TRBD2 TRBJ2-1 TRBV27 TGTGCCAGCAGTGCACTAGCGGGAGTTTGGGTATATGAGCAGTTCTTC CASSALAGVWVYEQFF
NA NA TRBJ1-1 TRBV2 TGTGCCAGCAGTGACTTATTGAACACTGAAGCTTTCTTT CASSDLLNTEAFF
NA TRBD1 TRBJ2-2 TRBV7-9 TGTGCCAGCAGCTTAAGACAGGGGGATTGGTACACCGGGGAGCTGTTTTTT CASSLRQGDWYTGELFF
NA TRBD1 TRBJ2-7 TRBV6-5 TGTGCCAGCAGTTTAGGACAGGGCTACGAGCAGTACTTC CASSLGQGYEQYF
NA TRBD2 TRBJ2-1 TRBV12-5 TGTGCTAGTGGTAGCCGGACTAGCGGGAGCAATGAGCAGTTCTTC CASGSRTSGSNEQFF
NA NA TRBJ2-7 TRBV5-6 TGTGCCAGCAGCTTGGTTAATGAGGGGGCCTACGAGCAGTACTTC CASSLVNEGAYEQYF
NA NA TRBJ2-3 TRBV11-3 TGTGCCAGCAGCTTATCGGACAACACAGATACGCAGTATTTT CASSLSDNTDTQYF
once TRBD1 TRBJ2-3 TRBV18 TGTGCCAGCTCACCAAGGGACAGAACAGATACGCAGTATTTT CASSPRDRTDTQYF
NA TRBD2 TRBJ2-1 TRBV5-1 TGCGCCAGCAGACCGGGACTAGCGGGAGATAGTTTCGATGGGGACTGGGTATATGAGCAGTTCTTC CASRPGLAGDSFDGDWVYEQFF
NA NA TRBJ1-1 TRBV5-1 TGCGCCAGCCATGAAGGGGTGGGGAACACTGAAGCTTTCTTT CASHEGVGNTEAFF
once NA TRBJ2-7 TRBV7-8 TGTGCCAGCAGCTTAGTCGGCTCCGGAGCATCCTACGAGCAGTACTTC CASSLVGSGASYEQYF
NA NA TRBJ1-6 TRBV4-2 TGTGCCAGCAGCCAAGAAGGCCAGGCGTTAAATTCACCCCTCCACTTT CASSQEGQALNSPLHF
NA NA TRBJ1-2 TRBV21-1 TGTGCCAGCAGCAAAGTGCACAGGGGGGAAGGCTACACCTTC CASSKVHRGEGYTF
NA NA TRBJ2-7 TRBV21-1 TGTGCCAGCAGCAAAGGAGGGGGGACTAGAGACGACGAGCAGTACTTC CASSKGGGTRDDEQYF
NA TRBD2 TRBJ2-3 TRBV27 TGTGCCAGCAGTTCCGGGGGGGCGGCAGATACGCAGTATTTT CASSSGGAADTQYF
once NA TRBJ1-6 TRBV4-1 TGCGCCAGCAGCCAAGAGGGGGGGAATTCACCCCTCCACTTT CASSQEGGNSPLHF
NA TRBD1 TRBJ2-7 TRBV7-9 TGTGCCAGCAGCTTGGGGGACAGGGGACCAACCTACGAGCAGTACTTC CASSLGDRGPTYEQYF
NA TRBD1 TRBJ1-1 TRBV7-8 TGTGCCAGCAGCTTCGCCGGGACAGCTAACACTGAAGCTTTCTTT CASSFAGTANTEAFF
once NA TRBJ1-1 TRBV6-4 TGTGCCAGCAGTACCACGGACAGGAACACTGAAGCTTTCTTT CASSTTDRNTEAFF